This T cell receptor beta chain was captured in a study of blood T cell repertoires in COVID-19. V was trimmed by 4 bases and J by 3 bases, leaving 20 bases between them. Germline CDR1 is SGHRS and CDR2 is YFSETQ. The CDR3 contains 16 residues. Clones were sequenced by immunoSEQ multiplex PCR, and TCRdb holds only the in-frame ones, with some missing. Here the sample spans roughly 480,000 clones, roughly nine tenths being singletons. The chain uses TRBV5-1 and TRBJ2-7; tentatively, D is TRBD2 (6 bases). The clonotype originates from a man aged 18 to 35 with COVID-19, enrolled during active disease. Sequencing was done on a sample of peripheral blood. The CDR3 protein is CASSPRFGGTYYEQYF. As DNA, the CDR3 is TGCGCCAGCAGCCCGAGGTTTGGAGGGACCTACTACGAGCAGTACTTC.